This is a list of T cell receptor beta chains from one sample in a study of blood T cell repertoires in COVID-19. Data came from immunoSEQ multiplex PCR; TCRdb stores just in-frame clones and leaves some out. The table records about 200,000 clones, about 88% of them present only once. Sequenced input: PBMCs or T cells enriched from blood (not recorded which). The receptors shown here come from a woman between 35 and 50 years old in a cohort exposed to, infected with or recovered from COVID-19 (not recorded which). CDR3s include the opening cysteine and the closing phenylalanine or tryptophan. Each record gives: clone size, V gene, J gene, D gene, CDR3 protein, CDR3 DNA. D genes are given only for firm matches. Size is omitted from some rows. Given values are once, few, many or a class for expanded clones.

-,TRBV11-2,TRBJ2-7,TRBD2,CASSPSSGRTYF,TGTGCCAGCAGCCCCTCGAGCGGGAGAACGTACTTC
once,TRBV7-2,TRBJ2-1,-,CASSRDSREQFF,TGTGCCAGCAGCCGGGACTCTCGGGAGCAGTTCTTC
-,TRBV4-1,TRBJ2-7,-,CASSLRTPTYEQYF,TGCGCCAGCAGCCTTCGGACTCCTACCTACGAGCAGTACTTC
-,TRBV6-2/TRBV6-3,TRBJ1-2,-,CASSPGHLEPSYGYTF,TGTGCCAGCAGCCCGGGACACCTAGAACCCTCCTATGGCTACACCTTC
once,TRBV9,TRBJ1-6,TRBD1,CASSGTGYNSPLHF,TGTGCCAGCAGCGGGACAGGCTATAATTCACCCCTCCACTTT
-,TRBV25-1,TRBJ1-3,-,CASSALPRAGYNTIYF,TGTGCCAGCAGTGCCCTCCCCAGGGCAGGATACAACACCATATATTTT
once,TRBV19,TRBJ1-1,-,CASSIAGFNTEAFF,TGTGCCAGTAGTATCGCTGGCTTCAACACTGAAGCTTTCTTT
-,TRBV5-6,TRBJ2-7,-,CASRVGGTYEQYF,TGTGCCAGCAGGGTTGGCGGCACCTACGAGCAGTACTTC
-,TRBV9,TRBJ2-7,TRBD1,CASSATGGRAPYEQYF,TGTGCCAGCAGCGCCACAGGGGGTAGGGCCCCCTACGAGCAGTACTTC
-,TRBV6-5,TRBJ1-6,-,CASRTVNYNSPLHF,TGTGCCAGCAGGACAGTCAACTATAATTCACCCCTCCACTTT
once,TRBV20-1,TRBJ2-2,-,CSASAPSSTGELFF,TGCAGTGCTAGTGCACCATCGAGCACCGGGGAGCTGTTTTTT
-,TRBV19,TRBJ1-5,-,CASRDTPESNQPQHF,TGTGCCAGTAGAGACACCCCCGAGAGCAATCAGCCCCAGCATTTT
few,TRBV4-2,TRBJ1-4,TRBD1,CASSQRKGTGGSNEKLFF,TGTGCCAGCAGCCAAAGGAAGGGGACAGGGGGCTCTAATGAAAAACTGTTTTTT
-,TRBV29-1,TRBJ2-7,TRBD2,CSVAGTSGFYEQYF,TGCAGCGTCGCAGGGACTAGCGGTTTCTACGAGCAGTACTTC
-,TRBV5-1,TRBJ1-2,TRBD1,CASSLGQGNYGYTF,TGCGCCAGCAGCTTAGGACAGGGTAACTATGGCTACACCTTC
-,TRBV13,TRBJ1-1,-,CASTRGPGVNTEAFF,TGTGCCAGCACCCGCGGTCCAGGGGTGAACACTGAAGCTTTCTTT
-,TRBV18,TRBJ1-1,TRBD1,CASSPTGADTEAFF,TGTGCCAGCTCACCTACAGGGGCCGACACTGAAGCTTTCTTT
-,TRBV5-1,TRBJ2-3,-,CASSSSHTQYF,TGCGCCAGCAGCTCCAGTCATACGCAGTATTTT
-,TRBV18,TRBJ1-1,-,CASSPERREVNTEAFF,TGTGCCAGCTCACCCGAACGGAGGGAAGTGAACACTGAAGCTTTCTTT
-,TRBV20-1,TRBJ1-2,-,CSASARTSNYGYTF,TGCAGTGCTAGTGCCCGGACAAGTAACTATGGCTACACCTTC
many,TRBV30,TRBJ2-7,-,CAWGRGARDEQYF,TGTGCCTGGGGCAGGGGGGCGAGGGACGAGCAGTACTTC
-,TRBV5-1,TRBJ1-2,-,CASSPLWGANYGYTF,TGCGCCAGCAGCCCTCTTTGGGGCGCGAACTATGGCTACACCTTC
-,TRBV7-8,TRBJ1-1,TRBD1,CASSLQGRGNEAFF,TGTGCCAGCAGCCTACAGGGGAGAGGGAATGAAGCTTTCTTT
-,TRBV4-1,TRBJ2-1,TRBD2,CASSQETGGVDEQFF,TGCGCCAGCAGCCAAGAGACGGGGGGGGTAGATGAGCAGTTCTTC
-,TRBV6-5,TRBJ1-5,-,CASSYGSEQPQHF,TGTGCCAGCAGTTACGGGAGTGAGCAGCCCCAGCATTTT
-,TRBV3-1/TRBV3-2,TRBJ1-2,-,CASRAQGNYGYTF,TGTGCCAGCAGGGCCCAGGGGAACTATGGCTACACCTTC
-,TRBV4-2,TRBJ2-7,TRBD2,CASSQDPGSGIIQYEQYF,TGTGCCAGCAGCCAAGATCCGGGGAGCGGGATAATTCAATACGAGCAGTACTTC
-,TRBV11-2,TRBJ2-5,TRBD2,CASSPTSGGAGETQYF,TGTGCCAGCAGCCCTACTAGCGGGGGAGCGGGGGAGACCCAGTACTTC
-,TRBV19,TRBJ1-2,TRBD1,CASGGQGATLYGYTF,TGTGCCAGTGGGGGACAGGGGGCGACGCTCTATGGCTACACCTTC
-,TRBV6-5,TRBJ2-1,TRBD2,CASSFGAGGSYNEQFF,TGTGCCAGCAGTTTCGGAGCGGGGGGTTCCTACAATGAGCAGTTCTTC
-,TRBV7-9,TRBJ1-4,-,CASSLETVEKLFF,TGTGCCAGCAGCTTAGAGACAGTCGAAAAACTGTTTTTT
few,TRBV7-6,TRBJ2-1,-,CASSLASIYSYNEQFF,TGTGCCAGCAGCTTAGCTTCCATCTACTCCTACAATGAGCAGTTCTTC
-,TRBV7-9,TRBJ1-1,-,CASSLEQANTEAFF,TGTGCCAGCAGCTTAGAACAGGCGAACACTGAAGCTTTCTTT